The 32 T cell receptor beta chains given below trace back to one sample, sequenced in a study of blood T cell repertoires in COVID-19. Repertoires were generated with immunoSEQ multiplex PCR, while TCRdb's copy carries only in-frame clones and drops some. The sample carries a few hundred thousand clones, roughly 86% recorded once. Source material: peripheral blood. Receptor source: a woman aged 25 to 39 with COVID-19, enrolled during active disease.

This clone has a single count. The rearrangement joins TRBV28 to TRBJ1-4; 10 nucleotides align to TRBD1. Germline V CDR1 and CDR2: MDHEN, SYDVKM. V lost 5 bases and J lost 8; bases outside the gene matches: 11. The CDR3 consists of 16 residues. This CDR3 reads CASSGTGVTAFEKLFF. CDR3 nucleotide sequence: TGTGCCAGCAGTGGGACAGGGGTGACCGCATTCGAAAAACTGTTTTTT.

The rearrangement uses TRBV24-1 and TRBJ2-2; perhaps TRBD1 as D (5 bases). This CDR3 comprises 15 residues. The germline V gene has CDR1 KGHDR and CDR2 SFDVKD. V was pared by 5 bases and J by 2 bases, with 11 bases between. CDR3 region: CATSALDSNTGELFF. DNA of the CDR3: TGTGCCACCAGTGCCCTCGACAGCAACACCGGGGAGCTGTTTTTT.

The chain uses TRBV3-1 (or the pseudogene TRBV3-2) and TRBJ1-3, with D possibly matching TRBD1 (5 bases). V dropped 2 bases and J dropped 8 bases, with 28 bases sitting between them. This CDR3 is built from 19 residues. The germline CDR1 and CDR2 sequences are LGHDT and YNNKEL (reference sequence). The CDR3 loop is CASSQPLAAGDALKHTIYF. DNA for the CDR3: TGTGCCAGCAGCCAACCCCTAGCGGCTGGGGACGCATTGAAACACACCATATATTTT.

The gene calls are TRBV7-3 and TRBJ1-6, with TRBD1 matching 10 bases. The V and J ends lost 1 base and 8 bases, in that order; junction bases with no gene match: 2. This CDR3 comprises 15 residues. The germline CDR1 and CDR2 sequences are SGHTA and FQGTGA. CDR3 region: CASSLSGTGDSPLHF. As DNA, the CDR3 is TGTGCCAGCAGCTTAAGCGGGACAGGGGATTCACCCCTCCACTTT.

The chain couples TRBV11-2 to TRBJ1-2, with D tentatively TRBD1 (5 bases). CDR3 size: 14 residues. Germline V CDR1 and CDR2: SGHAT, FQNNGV. The germline V and J ends were trimmed by 3 bases and 0 bases, with 8 bases remaining between them. The CDR3 is CASSFRQPNYGYTF. As DNA, the CDR3 is TGTGCCAGCAGCTTCAGACAGCCTAACTATGGCTACACCTTC.

This chain joins TRBV6-5 and TRBJ1-1, with a weak D call TRBD1 (6 bases). Germline values: CDR1 MNHEY, CDR2 SVGAGI. This CDR3 is built from 15 residues. The germline V and J ends were trimmed by 8 bases and 2 bases, with 18 bases remaining between them. The CDR3 is CASHGQRNFNTEAFF. As DNA, the CDR3 is TGTGCCAGCCATGGACAGAGAAATTTTAACACTGAAGCTTTCTTT.

The chain couples TRBV6-5 to TRBJ1-3, with D perhaps TRBD1 (6 bases). The V and J ends lost 6 bases and 0 bases respectively, with 9 bases between them. Germline assignment: CDR1 MNHEY and CDR2 SVGAGI. CDR3 length equals 14 residues. CDR3 bases: TGTGCCAGCAGCCGGGGGGCCTCTGGAAACACCATATATTTT. This gives the protein CASSRGASGNTIYF.

This chain joins TRBV6-4 and TRBJ1-1, with D perhaps matching TRBD1 (5 bases). Looked up from germline, CDR1 is MRHNA and CDR2 is SNTAGT. This CDR3 spans 13 amino acids. Trimming removed 3 bases from V and 9 bases from J, with 14 bases in between. CDR3 sequence: CASSEAPEGKAFF. CDR3 bases: TGTGCCAGCAGTGAGGCCCCGGAGGGGAAAGCTTTCTTT.

This chain links TRBV6-5 with TRBJ1-5; D might be TRBD1 (5 bases). The V end was cut by 4 bases, the J end by 5 bases, with 9 bases between. Germline assignment: CDR1 MNHEY and CDR2 SVGAGI. CDR3 length equals 13 residues. CDR3 DNA: TGTGCCAGCAGTTCGGGGGGGGATCAGCCCCAGCATTTT. Its protein is CASSSGGDQPQHF.

This rearrangement joins TRBV13 to TRBJ2-3, with no clear D. The ends were cut back, 1 base at V and 3 bases at J, with 5 bases in the middle. Germline CDR1 and CDR2: PRHDT and FYEKMQ (reference sequence). CDR3 length equals 13 residues. CDR3 DNA: TGTGCCAGCAGCTTAGTCGGGACAGATACGCAGTATTTT. It yields the protein CASSLVGTDTQYF.

The V call is TRBV4-3, the J call TRBJ2-5; tentatively, D is TRBD1 (5 bases). Germline-derived CDR1 and CDR2 are LGHNA and YSLEER. This CDR3 spans 15 amino acids. V gave up 3 bases and J gave up 4 bases, with 15 bases separating them. In DNA form, the CDR3 reads TGCGCCAGCAGCCAGGGCCTAAGGGGCAGAGAGACCCAGTACTTC. Translation: CASSQGLRGRETQYF.

On this clone: Distinct nucleotide sequences in the sample also encode this CDR3. The chain joins TRBV30 to TRBJ1-5; the D is unclear. Germline loops: CDR1 GTSNPN, CDR2 SVGIG (reference sequence). The CDR3 consists of 15 residues. Trimming removed 0 bases from V and 2 bases from J, with 11 bases in between. As DNA, the CDR3 is TGTGCCTGGAGTGTACGCGGGCTTGGCAATCAGCCCCAGCATTTT. It is translated as CAWSVRGLGNQPQHF.

The rearrangement links TRBV28 to TRBJ2-5; possibly TRBD1 for D (6 bases). The CDR3 length is 12 residues. Germline-derived CDR1 and CDR2 are MDHEN and SYDVKM. V was shortened by 6 bases and J by 5 bases, with 10 bases between the two germline ends. The CDR3 nucleotides are TGTGCCAGCAGCCTAGACAGGGAGACCCAGTACTTC. It is translated as CASSLDRETQYF. The whole variable domain, filled in from reference TRBV28 and TRBJ2-5, reads DVKVTQSSRYLVKRTGEKVFLECVQDMDHENMFWYRQDPGLGLRLIYFSYDVKMKEKGDIPEGYSVSREKKERFSLILESASTNQTSMYLCASSLDRETQYFGPGTRLLVL.

This clone was detected only once. The chain couples TRBV5-4 to TRBJ2-3; 9 nucleotides match TRBD2. CDR1 and CDR2 (germline): SGHNT, YYREEE (reference sequence). The V gene end was trimmed by 3 bases and the J gene end by 2 bases; junction bases not matched to a gene: 4. The CDR3 has 15 amino acids. This CDR3 reads CASSSLAGNTDTQYF. CDR3 in DNA: TGTGCCAGCAGCTCGCTAGCGGGGAACACAGATACGCAGTATTTT.

This rearrangement joins TRBV2 to TRBJ2-2; 13 bases line up with TRBD2. CDR1 and CDR2 (germline): SNHLY, FYNNEI. The CDR3 contains 15 residues. V lost 7 bases, J lost 6 bases, and 5 bases stayed unmatched. CDR3 sequence reads: CASTRLAGGAGELFF. As DNA, the CDR3 is TGTGCCAGCACAAGACTAGCGGGAGGAGCCGGGGAGCTGTTTTTT.

The CDR3 is CASSFSGQGSPGPGELFF. For the CDR3, the DNA is TGTGCCAGCAGCTTTTCGGGACAGGGTTCTCCGGGACCCGGGGAGCTGTTTTTT. The V and J genes are TRBV7-9 and TRBJ2-2; 9 bases are shared with TRBD1. The CDR3 length is 18 residues. Germline V CDR1 and CDR2: SEHNR, FQNEAQ (reference sequence). The junction had 14 bases not matched to a gene; V was cut back by 3 bases and J by 6 bases.

CDR3 DNA: TGTGCCAGCAGAGGGGACAGAACCCCCTCTGAAGCTTTCTTT. Translating gives CASRGDRTPSEAFF. The chain has TRBV2 and TRBJ1-1; 7 bases are shared with TRBD1. The germline CDR1 and CDR2 sequences are SNHLY and FYNNEI. The junction had 10 bases not matched to a gene; V was cut back by 6 bases and J by 6 bases. CDR3 size: 14 residues. The variable domain in full, completed from reference TRBV2 and TRBJ1-1, reads EPEVTQTPSHQVTQMGQEVILRCVPISNHLYFYWYRQILGQKVEFLVSFYNNEISEKSEIFDDQFSVERPDGSNFTLKIRSTKLEDSAMYFCASRGDRTPSEAFFGQGTRLTVV.

This clone showed up just once. The chain employs TRBV15 and TRBJ2-6; perhaps TRBD1 as D (5 bases). Trimming left V 8 bases short and J 4 bases short, with 12 bases between. The CDR3 spans 14 residues. Germline values: CDR1 LNHNV, CDR2 YYDKDF (reference sequence). The CDR3 reads CATARVSGANVLTF. DNA of the CDR3: TGTGCCACCGCCAGGGTTTCGGGGGCCAACGTCCTGACTTTC.

The count of this clone is one. The chain has TRBV5-1 and TRBJ2-6; 8 bases are a match to TRBD1. The CDR3 contains 16 residues. Trimming cost V 4 bases and J 1 base; bases outside gene matches: 4. CDR1 and CDR2 (germline): SGHRS, YFSETQ. As DNA, the CDR3 is TGCGCCAGCAGCCCGGACAGGGCGTCTGGGGCCAACGTCCTGACTTTC. As protein: CASSPDRASGANVLTF.

This clone was detected only once. The genes are TRBV27 and TRBJ2-3; the D is unclear. This CDR3 is built from 14 residues. With 4 bases removed from V and 6 bases from J, the gap between germline ends came to 14 bases. CDR1 is MNHEY, CDR2 SMNVEV, per germline (reference sequence). CDR3 nucleotides: TGTGCCAGCAGTTACGCGGCGAGTGGGGATACGCAGTATTTT. It specifies CASSYAASGDTQYF.

This chain uses TRBV19 with TRBJ2-3; D unresolved. V shed 5 bases and J shed 5 bases, with 14 bases lying between them. Per the germline V gene, CDR1 is LNHDA and CDR2 is SQIVND (reference sequence). The length of the CDR3 is 14 residues. The CDR3 spells CASSPLVAQDTQYF. CDR3 in DNA: TGTGCCAGTAGTCCTTTGGTGGCCCAAGATACGCAGTATTTT.

This clone was counted a few times. The rearrangement uses TRBV9 and TRBJ2-3; 8 bases map to TRBD1. The V gene end was trimmed by 4 bases and the J gene end by 4 bases; junction bases not matched to a gene: 5. Germline assignment: CDR1 SGDLS and CDR2 YYNGEE. The CDR3 runs 14 residues. CDR3 region: CASSTGQGPDTQYF. Here the CDR3 DNA reads TGTGCCAGCAGCACAGGACAGGGTCCAGATACGCAGTATTTT.

This clone has only a few counts. The chain couples TRBV4-1 to TRBJ1-1; TRBD1 is a possible D gene (5 bases). V was cut by 8 bases and J by 5 bases, with 21 bases left in between. The germline V gene has CDR1 MGHRA and CDR2 YSYEKL. The CDR3 runs 15 residues. The CDR3 region has the DNA TGCGCCAGCCACAATCTGGGAGGGTGGGGGACTGAAGCTTTCTTT. This sequence encodes CASHNLGGWGTEAFF.

The chain links TRBV6-4 to TRBJ1-2; 8 nucleotides line up with TRBD1. Germline-derived CDR1 and CDR2 are MRHNA and SNTAGT. V shed 9 bases, J shed 6 bases, and the junction held 6 bases outside the gene matches. The CDR3 has 12 residues. CDR3 region: CASNDRGDGYTF. The CDR3 DNA reads TGTGCCAGTAACGACAGGGGAGATGGCTACACCTTC.

The J gene is TRBJ1-4, the V gene TRBV5-4, with TRBD1 identical over 8 bases. Germline loops: CDR1 SGHNT, CDR2 YYREEE (reference sequence). This CDR3 has 15 amino acids. V was pared by 4 bases and J by 6 bases, with 8 bases of the junction left unmatched. The CDR3: CASSRRTGQDEKLFF. CDR3 DNA sequence: TGTGCCAGCAGCCGACGGACAGGGCAGGATGAAAAACTGTTTTTT.

This chain connects TRBV2 to TRBJ2-1, with 9 bases that match TRBD2. The CDR3 is 13 amino acids. V was clipped by 5 bases and J by 9 bases; unmatched bases: 5. Germline V gene data show CDR1 as SNHLY and CDR2 as FYNNEI. CDR3 in DNA: TGTGCCAGCAGTAAGGGACTAGCTTTTGAGCAGTTCTTC. Protein product: CASSKGLAFEQFF. Drawing the rest from reference TRBV2 and TRBJ2-1, the complete variable domain is EPEVTQTPSHQVTQMGQEVILRCVPISNHLYFYWYRQILGQKVEFLVSFYNNEISEKSEIFDDQFSVERPDGSNFTLKIRSTKLEDSAMYFCASSKGLAFEQFFGPGTRLTVL.

The genes are TRBV6-4 and TRBJ2-1; D remains unclear. The CDR3 is 16 residues long. Germline lookup yields CDR1 MRHNA and CDR2 SNTAGT. The germline V and J ends were trimmed by 2 bases and 0 bases, with 11 bases remaining between them. The CDR3 DNA is TGTGCCAGCAGTGACGAAGCAGGCAGCTCCTACAATGAGCAGTTCTTC. Amino acids: CASSDEAGSSYNEQFF.

J is TRBJ2-2 and V is TRBV6-6; no clear D. From germline, CDR1 is MNHNY and CDR2 SVGAGI (reference sequence). The CDR3 sequence is 16 residues long. Trimming took 0 bases from V and 1 from J, leaving 9 bases between them. CDR3 coding DNA: TGTGCCAGCAGTTACTCGGCGCCGGGGAACACCGGGGAGCTGTTTTTT. Translation gives CASSYSAPGNTGELFF.

The genes are TRBV2 and TRBJ2-3; D gene uncertain. Germline lookup yields CDR1 SNHLY and CDR2 FYNNEI. The CDR3 covers 15 residues. The V end was cut by 6 bases, the J end by 0 bases, with 13 bases between. CDR3 region: CASRASRTSTDTQYF. The CDR3 DNA is TGTGCCAGCAGAGCGAGCAGAACTAGCACAGATACGCAGTATTTT.

To note about this clone: Relative to the germline gene, one junction end is altered; a read error may explain this. The gene calls are TRBV27 and TRBJ2-7; D is undetermined. In germline, CDR1 is MNHEY, CDR2 SMNVEV (reference sequence). There are 11 residues in the CDR3. CDR3 region: CASSSSHEQYF. In DNA form, the CDR3 reads TGTGCCAGCAGCTCCTCCCACGAGCAGTACTTC.

V is TRBV28 and J is TRBJ2-2; D not certain. Germline lookup yields CDR1 MDHEN and CDR2 SYDVKM. The CDR3 covers 14 residues. V lost 2 bases, J lost 0 bases, and 4 bases lay in between. The chain's CDR3 is CASSLGANTGELFF. Here the CDR3 DNA reads TGTGCCAGCAGTTTAGGAGCGAACACCGGGGAGCTGTTTTTT.

The J gene is TRBJ1-1, the V gene TRBV18; D is perhaps TRBD1 (6 bases). From germline, CDR1 is KGHSH and CDR2 LQKENI. V was cut by 0 bases and J by 6 bases, with 11 bases left in between. This CDR3 contains 14 residues. CDR3 sequence reads: CASSPPGGASEAFF. CDR3 DNA: TGTGCCAGCTCACCACCGGGGGGGGCTTCTGAAGCTTTCTTT.